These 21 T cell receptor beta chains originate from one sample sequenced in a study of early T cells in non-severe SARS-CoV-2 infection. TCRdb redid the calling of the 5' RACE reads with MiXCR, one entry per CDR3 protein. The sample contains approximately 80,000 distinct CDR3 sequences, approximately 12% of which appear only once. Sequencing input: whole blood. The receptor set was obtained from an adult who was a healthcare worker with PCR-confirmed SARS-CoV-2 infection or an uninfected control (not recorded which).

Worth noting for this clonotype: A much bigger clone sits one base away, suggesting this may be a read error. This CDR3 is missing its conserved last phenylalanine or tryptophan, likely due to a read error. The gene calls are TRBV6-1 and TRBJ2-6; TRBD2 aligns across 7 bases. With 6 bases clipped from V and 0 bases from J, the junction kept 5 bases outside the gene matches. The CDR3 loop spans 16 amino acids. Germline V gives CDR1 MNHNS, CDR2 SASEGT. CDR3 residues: CASRAGENSGANVLTS. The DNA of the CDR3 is TGTGCCAGCAGGGCGGGGGAAAACTCTGGGGCCAACGTCCTGACTTCC.

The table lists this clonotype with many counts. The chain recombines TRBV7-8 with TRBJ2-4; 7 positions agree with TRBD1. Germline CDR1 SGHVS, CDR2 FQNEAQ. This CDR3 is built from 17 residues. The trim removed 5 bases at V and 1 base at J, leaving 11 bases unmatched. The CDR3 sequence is CASSLEGGLWAKNIQYF. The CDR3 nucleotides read TGTGCCAGCAGCCTGGAAGGGGGCTTGTGGGCCAAAAACATTCAGTACTTC.

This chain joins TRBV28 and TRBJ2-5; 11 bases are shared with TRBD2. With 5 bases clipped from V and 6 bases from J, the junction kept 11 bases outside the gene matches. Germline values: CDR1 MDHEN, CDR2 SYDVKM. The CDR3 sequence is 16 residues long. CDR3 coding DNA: TGTGCCAGCAGTCCCTCAGTAGCGGGAGGGCGAAAGACCCAGTACTTC. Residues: CASSPSVAGGRKTQYF.

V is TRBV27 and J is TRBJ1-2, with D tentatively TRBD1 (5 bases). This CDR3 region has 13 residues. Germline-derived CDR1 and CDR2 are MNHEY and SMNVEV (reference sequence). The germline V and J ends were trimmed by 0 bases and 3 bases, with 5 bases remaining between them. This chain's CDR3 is CASSLSGDYGYTF. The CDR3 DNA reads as TGTGCCAGCAGTTTATCGGGGGACTATGGCTACACCTTC.

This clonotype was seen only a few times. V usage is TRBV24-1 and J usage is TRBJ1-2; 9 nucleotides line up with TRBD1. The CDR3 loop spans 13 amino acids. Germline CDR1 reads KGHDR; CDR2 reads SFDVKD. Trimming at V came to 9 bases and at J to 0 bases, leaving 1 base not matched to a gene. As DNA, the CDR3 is TGTGCCACCGGGGACAGGGCTAACTATGGCTACACCTTC. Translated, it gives CATGDRANYGYTF.

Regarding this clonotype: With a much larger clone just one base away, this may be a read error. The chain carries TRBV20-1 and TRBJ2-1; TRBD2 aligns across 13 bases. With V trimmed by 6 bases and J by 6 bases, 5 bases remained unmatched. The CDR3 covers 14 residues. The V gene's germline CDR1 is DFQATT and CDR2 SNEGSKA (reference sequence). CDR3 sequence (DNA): TGCAGTGCAACTACTAGCGGGAGGGCCAATGAGCAGTTCTTC. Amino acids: CSATTSGRANEQFF.

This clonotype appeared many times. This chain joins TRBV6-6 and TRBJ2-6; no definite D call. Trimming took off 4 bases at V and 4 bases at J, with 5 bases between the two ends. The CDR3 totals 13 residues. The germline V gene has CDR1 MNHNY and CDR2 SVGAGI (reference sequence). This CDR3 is CASSFAGANVLTF. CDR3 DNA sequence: TGTGCCAGCAGTTTCGCCGGGGCCAACGTCCTGACTTTC.

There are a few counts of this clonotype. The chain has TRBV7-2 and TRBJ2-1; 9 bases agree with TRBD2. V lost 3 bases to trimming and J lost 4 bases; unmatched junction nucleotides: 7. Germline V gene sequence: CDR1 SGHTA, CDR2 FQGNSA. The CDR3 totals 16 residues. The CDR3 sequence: CASSFGPGLAYNEQFF. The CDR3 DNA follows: TGTGCCAGCAGCTTCGGTCCGGGACTAGCATACAATGAGCAGTTCTTC. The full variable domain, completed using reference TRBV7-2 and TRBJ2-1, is GAGVSQSPSNKVTEKGKDVELRCDPISGHTALYWYRQSLGQGLEFLIYFQGNSAPDKSGLPSDRFSAERTGGSVSTLTIQRTQQEDSAVYLCASSFGPGLAYNEQFFGPGTRLTVL.

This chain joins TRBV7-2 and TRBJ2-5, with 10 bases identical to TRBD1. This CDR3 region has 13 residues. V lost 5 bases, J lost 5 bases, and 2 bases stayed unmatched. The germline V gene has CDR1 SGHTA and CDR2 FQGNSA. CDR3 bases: TGTGCCAGCAGCACGGACAGGGGGGAGACCCAGTACTTC. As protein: CASSTDRGETQYF.

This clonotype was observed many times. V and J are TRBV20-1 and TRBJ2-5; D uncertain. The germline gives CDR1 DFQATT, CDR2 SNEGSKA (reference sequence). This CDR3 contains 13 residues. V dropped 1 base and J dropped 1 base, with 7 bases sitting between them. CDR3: CSARVGVQETQYF. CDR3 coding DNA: TGCAGTGCTAGAGTAGGAGTCCAAGAGACCCAGTACTTC.

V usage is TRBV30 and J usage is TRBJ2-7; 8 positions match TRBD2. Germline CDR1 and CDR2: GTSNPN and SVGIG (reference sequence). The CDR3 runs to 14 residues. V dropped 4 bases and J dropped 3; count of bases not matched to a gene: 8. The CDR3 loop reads CAWMVAGSFYEQYF. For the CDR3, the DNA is TGTGCCTGGATGGTAGCGGGGTCTTTCTACGAGCAGTACTTC. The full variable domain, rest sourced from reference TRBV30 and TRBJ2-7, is SQTIHQWPATLVQPVGSPLSLECTVEGTSNPNLYWYRQAAGRGLQLLFYSVGIGQISSEVPQNLSASRPQDRQFILSSKKLLLSDSGFYLCAWMVAGSFYEQYFGPGTRLTVT.

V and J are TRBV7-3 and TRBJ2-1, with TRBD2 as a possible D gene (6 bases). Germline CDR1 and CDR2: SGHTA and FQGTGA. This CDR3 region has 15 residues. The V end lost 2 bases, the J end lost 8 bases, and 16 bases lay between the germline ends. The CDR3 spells CASSLVRTTSDEQFF. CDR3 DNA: TGTGCCAGCAGCTTAGTCCGGACTACGTCAGATGAGCAGTTCTTC.

Here the CDR3 reads CASSLTAGGNTEAFF. The DNA for the CDR3 is TGTGCCAGCAGTTTAACAGCAGGCGGGAACACTGAAGCTTTCTTT. The V gene is TRBV28, the J gene TRBJ1-1; D gene unclear. This CDR3 comprises 15 residues. The V gene's germline CDR1 is MDHEN and CDR2 SYDVKM. Trimming pared 2 bases from V and 1 base from J, leaving 11 bases between.

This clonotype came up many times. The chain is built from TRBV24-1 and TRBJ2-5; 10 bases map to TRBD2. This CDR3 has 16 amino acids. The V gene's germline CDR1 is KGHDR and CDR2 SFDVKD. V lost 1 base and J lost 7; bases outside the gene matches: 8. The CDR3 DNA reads TGTGCCACCAGTGATTTTTCGCTAGCGGGAGAGGTGACCCAGTACTTC. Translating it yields CATSDFSLAGEVTQYF.

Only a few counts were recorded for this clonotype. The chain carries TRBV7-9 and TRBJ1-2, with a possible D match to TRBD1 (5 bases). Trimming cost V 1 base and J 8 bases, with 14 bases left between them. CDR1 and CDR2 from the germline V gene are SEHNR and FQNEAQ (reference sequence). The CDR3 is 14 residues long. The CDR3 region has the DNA TGTGCCAGCAGCTTAGGAAGTCAACAGGCGGGCTACACCTTC. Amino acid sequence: CASSLGSQQAGYTF. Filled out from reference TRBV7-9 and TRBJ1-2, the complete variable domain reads DTGVSQNPRHKITKRGQNVTFRCDPISEHNRLYWYRQTLGQGPEFLTYFQNEAQLEKSRLLSDRFSAERPKGSFSTLEIQRTEQGDSAMYLCASSLGSQQAGYTFGSGTRLTVV.

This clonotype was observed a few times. This CDR3 is CASSTGTAYNEQFF. CDR3 DNA sequence: TGCGCCAGCAGCACGGGGACAGCCTACAATGAGCAGTTCTTC. The chain uses TRBV5-1 and TRBJ2-1; 7 bases fit TRBD1. The CDR3 is 14 amino acids. The junction had 3 bases not matched to a gene; V was cut back by 4 bases and J by 2 bases. The germline CDR1 and CDR2 sequences are SGHRS and YFSETQ.

The CDR3 DNA is TGTGCCAGCAGATTCCCGGGACGAATATACGAGCAGTACTTC. Its protein is CASRFPGRIYEQYF. The rearrangement links TRBV5-8 to TRBJ2-7; either TRBD1 or TRBD2 may fit D (5 bases each). V was pared by 5 bases and J by 4 bases, with 16 bases between. The CDR3 extends over 14 amino acids. The germline CDR1 and CDR2 sequences are SGHTS and YDEGEE.

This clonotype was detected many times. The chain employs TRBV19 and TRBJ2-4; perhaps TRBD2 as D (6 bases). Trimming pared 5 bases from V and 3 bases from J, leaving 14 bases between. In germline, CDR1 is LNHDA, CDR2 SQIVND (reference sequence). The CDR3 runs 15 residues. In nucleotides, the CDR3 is TGTGCCAGTAGTCCTTGGAGGGGCAGCAAAAACATTCAGTACTTC. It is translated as CASSPWRGSKNIQYF.

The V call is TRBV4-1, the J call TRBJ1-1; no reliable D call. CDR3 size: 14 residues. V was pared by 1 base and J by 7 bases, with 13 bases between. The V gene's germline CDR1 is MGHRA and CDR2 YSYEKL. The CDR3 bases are TGCGCCAGCAGCCAAGTAGAGACCCGGGTTGAAGCTTTCTTT. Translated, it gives CASSQVETRVEAFF.

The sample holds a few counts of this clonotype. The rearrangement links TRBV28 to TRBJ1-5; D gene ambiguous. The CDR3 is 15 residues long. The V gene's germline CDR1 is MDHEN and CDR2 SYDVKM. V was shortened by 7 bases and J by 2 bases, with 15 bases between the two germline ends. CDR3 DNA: TGTGCCAGCATTCCGACCCATGGAGGCAATCAGCCCCAGCATTTT. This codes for CASIPTHGGNQPQHF.

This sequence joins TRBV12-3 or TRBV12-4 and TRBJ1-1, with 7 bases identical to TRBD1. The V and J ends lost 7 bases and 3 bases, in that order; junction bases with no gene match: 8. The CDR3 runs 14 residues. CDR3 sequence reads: CASIYRGAHTEAFF. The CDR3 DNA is TGTGCCAGCATCTACAGGGGAGCGCACACTGAAGCTTTCTTT.